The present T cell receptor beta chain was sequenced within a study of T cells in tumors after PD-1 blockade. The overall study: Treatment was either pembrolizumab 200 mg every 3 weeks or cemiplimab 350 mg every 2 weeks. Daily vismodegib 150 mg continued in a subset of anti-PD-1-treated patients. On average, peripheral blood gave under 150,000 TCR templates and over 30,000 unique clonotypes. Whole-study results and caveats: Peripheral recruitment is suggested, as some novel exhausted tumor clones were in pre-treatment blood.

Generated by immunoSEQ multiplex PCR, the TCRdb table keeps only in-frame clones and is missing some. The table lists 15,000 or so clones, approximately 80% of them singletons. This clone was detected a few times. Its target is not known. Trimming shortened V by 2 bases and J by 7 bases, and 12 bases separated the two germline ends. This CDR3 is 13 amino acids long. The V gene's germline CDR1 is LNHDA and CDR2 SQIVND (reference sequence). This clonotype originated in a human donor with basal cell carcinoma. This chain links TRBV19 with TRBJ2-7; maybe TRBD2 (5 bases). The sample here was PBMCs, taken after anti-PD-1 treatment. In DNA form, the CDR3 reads TGTGCCAGTAGTATAACGCACCCGGGGGAGCAGTACTTC. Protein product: CASSITHPGEQYF.